Following are 13 T cell receptor beta chains from one sample sequenced in a study of shared clonotypes between healthy human individuals. Selected positively for CCR7 and CD45RO-negative, naive CD8 cells excluded terminally differentiated effector memory CD45RA+ cells. Sequencing was performed with immunoSEQ multiplex PCR; in TCRdb, only in-frame clones are kept and a portion is missing. The data hold about 820,000 clones, with around 93% observed a single time. Sequencing was carried out using naive CD8+ T cells sorted from blood. Receptor source: a man aged 25-45 years in good health.

The CDR3 DNA reads as TGTGCCAGCAGCCGGACAGGTTTAAATGAAAAACTGTTTTTT. Protein: CASSRTGLNEKLFF. The chain has TRBV5-6 and TRBJ1-4, with 7 bases identical to TRBD1. The V gene end was trimmed by 4 bases and the J gene end by 5 bases; junction bases not matched to a gene: 5. Germline V gene lookup returns CDR1 SGHDT and CDR2 YYEEEE. The CDR3 contains 14 residues.

Concerning this clone: Distinct nucleotide sequences in the sample also encode this CDR3. This rearrangement joins TRBV6-5 to TRBJ1-1, with a possible D match to TRBD1 (5 bases). The CDR3 consists of 14 residues. Germline V gene data show CDR1 as MNHEY and CDR2 as SVGAGI. Trimming removed 2 bases at V and 1 base at J, with 8 bases between. Here the CDR3 DNA reads TGTGCCAGCAGTTACAGGGGTTCGAACACTGAAGCTTTCTTT. It specifies CASSYRGSNTEAFF.

The V call is TRBV28, the J call TRBJ1-4; 8 nucleotides match TRBD1. The CDR3 sequence is 16 residues long. Germline V lookup: CDR1 MDHEN, CDR2 SYDVKM. The J segment lost 4 bases and the V segment lost 5 bases, leaving 9 bases of the junction unmatched. The CDR3 nucleotides are TGTGCCAGCAGTCCGACCGGACAGGGTCTTAATGAAAAACTGTTTTTT. Its protein product is CASSPTGQGLNEKLFF.

Points on this clone: Within the sample, other DNA sequences also encode this same CDR3. The chain employs TRBV29-1 and TRBJ2-1; D uncertain. With 3 bases removed from V and 6 bases from J, the gap between germline ends came to 0 bases. This CDR3 comprises 9 residues. Germline V gene lookup returns CDR1 SQVTM and CDR2 ANQGSEA. The CDR3 here is CSVDNEQFF. The CDR3 bases are TGCAGCGTTGACAATGAGCAGTTCTTC.

The V call is TRBV5-6, the J call TRBJ1-2; a possible D gene is TRBD1 (5 bases). Trimming pared 2 bases from V and 1 base from J, leaving 9 bases between. The CDR3 runs to 14 residues. Looked up from germline, CDR1 is SGHDT and CDR2 is YYEEEE. The CDR3 protein is CASSLPTDNYGYTF. CDR3 nucleotides: TGTGCCAGCAGCTTACCGACAGATAACTATGGCTACACCTTC.

The chain combines TRBV27 with TRBJ2-2, with D possibly being TRBD2 (6 bases). The CDR3 loop spans 14 amino acids. Looked up from germline, CDR1 is MNHEY and CDR2 is SMNVEV (reference sequence). Trimming removed 10 bases from V and 7 bases from J, with 19 bases in between. CDR3 in amino acids: CATAGPTLGGELFF. The DNA of the CDR3 is TGTGCCACAGCGGGTCCGACTTTGGGCGGGGAGCTGTTTTTT.

The J gene is TRBJ2-5, the V gene TRBV7-6, with 9 bases that match TRBD2. CDR1 is SGHVS and CDR2 is FNYEAQ in the germline V gene. J lost 4 bases, V lost 8 bases, and 14 bases had no gene match. This CDR3 contains 16 residues. The CDR3 DNA follows: TGTGCCAGCGAGTTGTTTGGCGGGAGGGCCGGAGAGACCCAGTACTTC. It codes for CASELFGGRAGETQYF.

The chain joins TRBV27 to TRBJ2-2, with a tentative D call TRBD1 (6 bases). The CDR3 consists of 15 residues. Germline CDR1 MNHEY, CDR2 SMNVEV (reference sequence). Trimming took 7 bases from V and 0 from J, leaving 12 bases between them. CDR3 nucleotides: TGTGCCAGCAACCCGGGACAAGCGAACACCGGGGAGCTGTTTTTT. It translates to CASNPGQANTGELFF.

The chain combines TRBV28 with TRBJ2-7; D tentatively fits TRBD1 or TRBD2 (5 bases each). The CDR3 contains 13 residues. Germline CDR1 MDHEN, CDR2 SYDVKM. Trimming left V 5 bases short and J 2 bases short, with 10 bases between. CDR3 sequence: CASSGTAAYEQYF. The CDR3 DNA reads as TGTGCCAGCAGTGGGACGGCCGCCTACGAGCAGTACTTC.

This chain joins TRBV10-2 and TRBJ2-7, with TRBD1 matching 7 bases. V lost 8 bases to trimming and J lost 3 bases; unmatched junction nucleotides: 7. The CDR3 is 13 amino acids. Germline loops: CDR1 WSHSY, CDR2 SAAADI. The CDR3 DNA follows: TGCGCCAGCGGGAACAGGGGTCTCTACGAGCAGTACTTC. It encodes CASGNRGLYEQYF.

The chain combines TRBV5-6 with TRBJ2-7, with 10 positions matching TRBD1. J lost 3 bases, V lost 3 bases, and 3 bases had no gene match. The CDR3 runs to 14 residues. Looked up from germline, CDR1 is SGHDT and CDR2 is YYEEEE. As DNA, the CDR3 is TGTGCCAGCAGCTGGGGGACAGGGGTCTACGAGCAGTACTTC. This translates into CASSWGTGVYEQYF.

The chain joins TRBV7-9 to TRBJ2-5; 13 bases line up with TRBD2. Germline CDR1 is SEHNR and CDR2 is FQNEAQ (reference sequence). CDR3 length equals 19 residues. Trimming at V came to 2 bases and at J to 1 base, leaving 10 bases not matched to a gene. CDR3 DNA: TGTGCCAGCAGCTTATCTGGGCGACTAGCGGGAGGATCCCAAGAGACCCAGTACTTC. As protein: CASSLSGRLAGGSQETQYF.

The chain combines TRBV15 with TRBJ2-7, with no clear D. Trimming removed 0 bases from V and 6 bases from J, with 12 bases in between. Germline CDR1 and CDR2: LNHNV and YYDKDF (reference sequence). The CDR3 runs to 14 residues. The CDR3 reads CATSREGNLVEQYF. The CDR3 coding sequence is TGTGCCACCAGCAGAGAAGGGAACTTGGTCGAGCAGTACTTC.